This is a list of T cell receptor beta chains from one sample in a study of blood T cell repertoires in COVID-19. The assay was immunoSEQ multiplex PCR, and TCRdb's table has in-frame clones only and misses some. The sample holds around 320,000 clones, approximately 85% seen once. The sequencing input was peripheral blood. Source of these receptors: a human donor in a cohort sampled during active COVID-19. Each CDR3 is given with its conserved first and last residue. Each record gives: D gene, clone size, V gene, J gene, CDR3 protein, CDR3 DNA. The D gene is left open where the match is weak. Expanded clones are given a class, and other clones once, few, many or no size at all.

D gene: .
clone size: .
V gene: TRBV6-5
J gene: TRBJ1-4
CDR3 protein: CASRRGGAEKLFF
CDR3 DNA: TGTGCCAGCAGGAGGGGAGGGGCTGAAAAACTGTTTTTT

D gene: TRBD1
clone size: .
V gene: TRBV5-6
J gene: TRBJ1-3
CDR3 protein: CASSPGQGPGNTIYF
CDR3 DNA: TGTGCCAGCAGCCCCGGACAGGGCCCTGGAAACACCATATATTTT

D gene: TRBD1
clone size: .
V gene: TRBV4-2
J gene: TRBJ1-2
CDR3 protein: CASSQDRAYYGYTF
CDR3 DNA: TGTGCCAGCAGCCAGGACAGGGCCTACTATGGCTACACCTTC

D gene: TRBD1
clone size: .
V gene: TRBV10-3
J gene: TRBJ2-7
CDR3 protein: CAISEDVTGGTYEQYF
CDR3 DNA: TGTGCCATCAGTGAGGATGTGACAGGGGGGACCTACGAGCAGTACTTC

D gene: .
clone size: few
V gene: TRBV14
J gene: TRBJ1-2
CDR3 protein: CASSQRHANYGYTF
CDR3 DNA: TGTGCCAGCAGCCAGAGACATGCTAACTATGGCTACACCTTC

D gene: .
clone size: .
V gene: TRBV10-3
J gene: TRBJ1-6
CDR3 protein: CAISESRTGSNSPLHF
CDR3 DNA: TGTGCCATCAGTGAGTCAAGAACAGGCTCAAATTCACCCCTCCACTTT

D gene: TRBD1
clone size: .
V gene: TRBV6-4
J gene: TRBJ2-1
CDR3 protein: CASSDWDRERNEQFF
CDR3 DNA: TGTGCCAGCAGTGACTGGGACAGGGAGCGGAATGAGCAGTTCTTC

D gene: TRBD2
clone size: .
V gene: TRBV6-1
J gene: TRBJ2-7
CDR3 protein: CASSEVYGTSDFSPYF
CDR3 DNA: TGTGCCAGCAGTGAAGTTTACGGGACTAGTGATTTCAGTCCGTACTTC

D gene: .
clone size: once
V gene: TRBV5-1
J gene: TRBJ2-6
CDR3 protein: CASSRGQTSGANVLTF
CDR3 DNA: TGCGCCAGCAGCCGTGGACAGACCTCTGGGGCCAACGTCCTGACTTTC

D gene: .
clone size: once
V gene: TRBV5-1
J gene: TRBJ1-4
CDR3 protein: CASSLSLNSATNEKLFF
CDR3 DNA: TGCGCCAGCAGCTTATCCCTCAACAGTGCAACTAATGAAAAACTGTTTTTT

D gene: .
clone size: .
V gene: TRBV7-2
J gene: TRBJ2-3
CDR3 protein: CASSLTDSLADTQYF
CDR3 DNA: TGTGCCAGCAGCTTAACTGACAGTTTGGCAGATACGCAGTATTTT

D gene: .
clone size: .
V gene: TRBV6-5
J gene: TRBJ2-7
CDR3 protein: CASSLGGGGSSEQYF
CDR3 DNA: TGTGCCAGCAGCCTAGGGGGAGGGGGTAGTTCCGAGCAGTACTTC

D gene: .
clone size: .
V gene: TRBV24-1
J gene: TRBJ2-3
CDR3 protein: CATSGRATDTQYF
CDR3 DNA: TGTGCCACCAGTGGTAGAGCCACAGATACGCAGTATTTT

D gene: TRBD2
clone size: .
V gene: TRBV2
J gene: TRBJ2-7
CDR3 protein: CASSVELAAYEQYF
CDR3 DNA: TGTGCCAGCAGTGTAGAACTAGCGGCATACGAGCAGTACTTC

D gene: .
clone size: .
V gene: TRBV10-2
J gene: TRBJ1-6
CDR3 protein: CASTTGDSPLHF
CDR3 DNA: TGCGCCAGCACAACAGGTGATTCACCCCTCCACTTT

D gene: .
clone size: .
V gene: TRBV19
J gene: TRBJ1-1
CDR3 protein: CASGRVEAFF
CDR3 DNA: TGTGCCAGTGGGAGGGTTGAAGCTTTCTTT

D gene: .
clone size: few
V gene: TRBV6-5
J gene: TRBJ1-2
CDR3 protein: CASSYSGTVSIYGYTF
CDR3 DNA: TGTGCCAGCAGTTACTCGGGTACAGTCTCCATTTATGGCTACACCTTC

D gene: .
clone size: once
V gene: TRBV12-3/TRBV12-4
J gene: TRBJ2-5
CDR3 protein: CASSPTGETQYF
CDR3 DNA: TGTGCCAGCAGTCCGACTGGGGAGACCCAGTACTTC

D gene: .
clone size: .
V gene: TRBV5-1
J gene: TRBJ2-5
CDR3 protein: CASSVKETQYF
CDR3 DNA: TGCGCCAGCAGCGTAAAAGAGACCCAGTACTTC

D gene: TRBD1
clone size: .
V gene: TRBV5-6
J gene: TRBJ1-2
CDR3 protein: CASSYSDRLGYGYTF
CDR3 DNA: TGTGCCAGCAGCTACTCGGACAGGTTGGGCTATGGCTACACCTTC

D gene: .
clone size: .
V gene: TRBV3-1/TRBV3-2
J gene: TRBJ1-2
CDR3 protein: CASSQDLSRSLTGYGYTF
CDR3 DNA: TGTGCCAGCAGCCAAGATCTCTCCCGGAGCCTAACGGGCTATGGCTACACCTTC

D gene: .
clone size: .
V gene: TRBV7-2
J gene: TRBJ2-6
CDR3 protein: CASSLAQRGKRSGANVLTF
CDR3 DNA: TGTGCCAGCAGCTTAGCTCAAAGGGGGAAACGCTCTGGGGCCAACGTCCTGACTTTC

D gene: TRBD2
clone size: .
V gene: TRBV5-5
J gene: TRBJ2-3
CDR3 protein: CASSTRTSATTDTQYF
CDR3 DNA: TGTGCCAGCAGCACCAGGACTAGCGCGACCACAGATACGCAGTATTTT

D gene: .
clone size: once
V gene: TRBV25-1
J gene: TRBJ1-2
CDR3 protein: CASSPSWGVNYGYTF
CDR3 DNA: TGTGCCAGCAGTCCCTCCTGGGGGGTTAACTATGGCTACACCTTC

D gene: TRBD1
clone size: .
V gene: TRBV4-1
J gene: TRBJ1-1
CDR3 protein: CASSQDSKRPGQGNTEAFF
CDR3 DNA: TGCGCCAGCAGCCAAGATTCGAAGAGACCGGGACAGGGGAACACTGAAGCTTTCTTT

D gene: .
clone size: .
V gene: TRBV6-5
J gene: TRBJ1-1
CDR3 protein: CASTGLMNTEAFF
CDR3 DNA: TGTGCCAGCACAGGGCTCATGAACACTGAAGCTTTCTTT

D gene: .
clone size: .
V gene: TRBV18
J gene: TRBJ1-2
CDR3 protein: CASSSQGTNANYGYTF
CDR3 DNA: TGTGCCAGCTCGTCTCAGGGAACAAACGCTAACTATGGCTACACCTTC

D gene: .
clone size: .
V gene: TRBV9
J gene: TRBJ1-2
CDR3 protein: CASSVGAGARGYGYTF
CDR3 DNA: TGTGCCAGCAGCGTAGGGGCGGGGGCGAGAGGCTATGGCTACACCTTC

D gene: .
clone size: .
V gene: TRBV5-6
J gene: TRBJ1-2
CDR3 protein: CASSSFYGYTF
CDR3 DNA: TGTGCCAGCAGCTCTTTCTATGGCTACACCTTC

D gene: .
clone size: .
V gene: TRBV18
J gene: TRBJ2-7
CDR3 protein: CASSPVTGRLYEQYF
CDR3 DNA: TGTGCCAGCTCACCAGTGACAGGAAGACTCTACGAGCAGTACTTC

D gene: .
clone size: .
V gene: TRBV10-1
J gene: TRBJ1-2
CDR3 protein: CASSEVWQVKRDGYTF
CDR3 DNA: TGCGCCAGCAGTGAGGTGTGGCAGGTCAAACGCGATGGCTACACCTTC

D gene: .
clone size: .
V gene: TRBV27
J gene: TRBJ2-6
CDR3 protein: CASSLLEGANVLTF
CDR3 DNA: TGTGCCAGCAGTTTACTAGAGGGGGCCAACGTCCTGACTTTC

D gene: .
clone size: .
V gene: TRBV7-6
J gene: TRBJ2-7
CDR3 protein: CASSLAPGVYEQYF
CDR3 DNA: TGTGCCTCCAGCTTAGCCCCAGGGGTGTACGAGCAGTACTTC

D gene: .
clone size: .
V gene: TRBV5-1
J gene: TRBJ2-1
CDR3 protein: CASSLAPPRDEQFF
CDR3 DNA: TGCGCCAGCAGCTTGGCCCCTCCGAGGGATGAGCAGTTCTTC

D gene: .
clone size: .
V gene: TRBV5-5
J gene: TRBJ1-1
CDR3 protein: CASSLVPKNTEAFF
CDR3 DNA: TGTGCCAGCAGCTTGGTTCCAAAGAACACTGAAGCTTTCTTT

D gene: .
clone size: .
V gene: TRBV6-1
J gene: TRBJ1-5
CDR3 protein: CASSEWFGQPQHF
CDR3 DNA: TGTGCCAGCAGTGAATGGTTCGGTCAGCCCCAGCATTTT

D gene: .
clone size: .
V gene: TRBV5-1
J gene: TRBJ2-5
CDR3 protein: CASSSAGPQETQYF
CDR3 DNA: TGCGCCAGCAGCTCCGCGGGGCCACAAGAGACCCAGTACTTC

D gene: TRBD1
clone size: .
V gene: TRBV5-1
J gene: TRBJ1-6
CDR3 protein: CASSFRGLNSPLHF
CDR3 DNA: TGCGCCAGCAGCTTCAGGGGGCTTAATTCACCCCTCCACTTT

D gene: .
clone size: .
V gene: TRBV30
J gene: TRBJ1-1
CDR3 protein: CAWSTLGGGARSRTEAFF
CDR3 DNA: TGTGCCTGGAGTACCCTCGGGGGGGGCGCGAGGTCGAGGACTGAAGCTTTCTTT

D gene: .
clone size: .
V gene: TRBV5-1
J gene: TRBJ1-1
CDR3 protein: CASSPGSFSQGGEAFF
CDR3 DNA: TGCGCCAGCAGCCCCGGATCTTTCTCTCAGGGAGGTGAAGCTTTCTTT

D gene: .
clone size: .
V gene: TRBV6-5
J gene: TRBJ2-7
CDR3 protein: CASSYQTDRIENEQYF
CDR3 DNA: TGTGCCAGCAGTTACCAAACCGACAGGATTGAGAACGAGCAGTACTTC